Presented here are 10 T cell receptor beta chains from one specimen sequenced in a study of radiation and T cells in renal cell carcinoma. The repertoire was sequenced with immunoSEQ multiplex PCR; TCRdb's copy has only in-frame clones and lacks some. The table shows over 60,000 clones, with roughly 80% occurring only once. Regarding time point: blood 4 weeks post-SBRT, at nephrectomy. Treatment denoted: 15 Gy SBRT to primary tumor, nephrectomy 4 weeks later. The material was blood, obtained from a patient whose treatment included radiotherapy and nephrectomy. These receptors were taken from an older woman with renal cell carcinoma.

The table lists this clone with a few counts. The chain is built from TRBV18 and TRBJ2-5; 12 nucleotides align to TRBD2. Germline CDR1 is KGHSH and CDR2 is LQKENI. V shed 4 bases and J 7 bases; nucleotides not matched to a gene: 10. The CDR3 consists of 16 residues. The CDR3 region has the DNA TGTGCCAGCTCACAACCGGGACTAGCGGGCTCCGGGACCCAGTACTTC. Translation: CASSQPGLAGSGTQYF. The complete variable domain, with remaining parts taken from reference TRBV18 and TRBJ2-5, reads NAGVMQNPRHLVRRRGQEARLRCSPMKGHSHVYWYRQLPEEGLKFMVYLQKENIIDESGMPKERFSAEFPKEGPSILRIQQVVRGDSAAYFCASSQPGLAGSGTQYFGPGTRLLVL.

This clone was found a few times. The chain has TRBV7-6 and TRBJ2-5; D is tentatively TRBD1 or TRBD2 (5 bases each). V lost 5 bases and J 3 bases, leaving 13 bases between the germline ends. Germline assignment: CDR1 SGHVS and CDR2 FNYEAQ. The CDR3 contains 14 residues. CDR3 amino acids: CASSPGTLEETQYF. The CDR3 DNA reads as TGTGCCAGCAGCCCTGGGACGTTGGAAGAGACCCAGTACTTC.

This clone was counted at least ten times. Germline and junction disagree at one end, which may indicate a read error. The chain couples TRBV6-1 to TRBJ1-4; 7 bases align to TRBD1. The CDR3 loop spans 10 amino acids. CDR1 and CDR2 from the germline V gene are MNHNS and SASEGT. CDR3 region: CASSGRDSIF. Written as DNA, the CDR3 is TGTGCCAGCAGTGGTCGGGACAGCATCTTT.

V and J are TRBV5-4 and TRBJ1-2; 10 nucleotides line up with TRBD1. V trimming: 6 bases; J trimming: 4 bases; junction bases outside the gene matches: 9. Germline values: CDR1 SGHNT, CDR2 YYREEE (reference sequence). CDR3 length equals 15 residues. CDR3 sequence: CASTNRQGAGYGYTF. In nucleotides, the CDR3 is TGTGCCAGCACCAATCGACAGGGGGCAGGCTATGGCTACACCTTC.

This chain connects TRBV11-2 to TRBJ2-7, with D possibly TRBD2 on 7 matching bases. V lost 2 bases and J 0 bases, leaving 11 bases between the germline ends. The germline CDR1 and CDR2 sequences are SGHAT and FQNNGV. This CDR3 comprises 15 residues. CDR3 bases: TGTGCCAGCAGCTTATCGGCGGGGGCCTCCTACGAGCAGTACTTC. The encoded protein is CASSLSAGASYEQYF.

The chain combines TRBV5-1 with TRBJ2-5; D is ambiguous. The germline CDR1 and CDR2 sequences are SGHRS and YFSETQ. The germline V and J ends were trimmed by 5 bases and 1 base, with 3 bases remaining between them. The CDR3 consists of 11 residues. This chain's CDR3 is CASRVQETQYF. The CDR3 nucleotides are TGCGCCAGCAGAGTCCAAGAGACCCAGTACTTC.

This chain uses TRBV21-1 with TRBJ2-7; the table gives TRBD1 as D, unverified against the DNA. TRBV21-1 constitutes a pseudogene. The CDR3 extends over 15 amino acids. CDR3 coding DNA: TGTGCCAGCAGCACAGTTTTGGGCCTCAGCTACGAGCAGTACTTC. Encoded protein: CASSTVLGLSYEQYF.

The V gene is TRBV4-1, the J gene TRBJ1-3; D not resolved. The V gene lost 0 bases and the J gene lost 0 bases, with 6 bases spanning the gap. Per the germline V gene, CDR1 is MGHRA and CDR2 is YSYEKL. The CDR3 spans 15 residues. This CDR3 is CASSQETVSGNTIYF. In DNA, the CDR3 is TGCGCCAGCAGCCAAGAGACGGTCTCTGGAAACACCATATATTTT.

The chain uses TRBV27 and TRBJ2-1; a weak D match, TRBD1 (6 bases). CDR3 length: 16 amino acids. Per the germline V gene, CDR1 is MNHEY and CDR2 is SMNVEV (reference sequence). V was cut by 4 bases and J by 0 bases, with 13 bases left in between. CDR3 coding DNA: TGTGCCAGCAGTTCCGGACAGAGGAGCTCCTACAATGAGCAGTTCTTC. It yields the protein CASSSGQRSSYNEQFF.

V and J are TRBV5-1 and TRBJ2-1, with a weak D call TRBD1 (6 bases). Germline CDR1 reads SGHRS; CDR2 reads YFSETQ. The CDR3 length is 13 residues. The V end was cut by 8 bases, the J end by 7 bases, with 16 bases between. The CDR3 loop is CASGTATGNEQFF. In DNA, the CDR3 is TGCGCCAGTGGTACGGCAACAGGGAATGAGCAGTTCTTC.